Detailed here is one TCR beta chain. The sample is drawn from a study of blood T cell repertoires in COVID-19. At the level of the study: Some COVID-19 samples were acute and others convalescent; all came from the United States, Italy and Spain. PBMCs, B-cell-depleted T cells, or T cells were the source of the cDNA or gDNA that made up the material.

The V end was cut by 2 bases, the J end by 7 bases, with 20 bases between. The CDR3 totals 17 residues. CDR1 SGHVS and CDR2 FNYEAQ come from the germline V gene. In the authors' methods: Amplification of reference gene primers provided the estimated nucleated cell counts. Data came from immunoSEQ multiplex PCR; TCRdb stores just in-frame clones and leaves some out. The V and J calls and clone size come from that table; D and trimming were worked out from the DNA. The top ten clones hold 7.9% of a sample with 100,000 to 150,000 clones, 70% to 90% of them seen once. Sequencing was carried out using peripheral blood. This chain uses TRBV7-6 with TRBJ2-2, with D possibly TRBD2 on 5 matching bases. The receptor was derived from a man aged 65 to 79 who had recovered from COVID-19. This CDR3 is CASSLYVRATGDGELFF. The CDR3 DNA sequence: TGTGCCAGCAGCTTATATGTGAGGGCGACTGGGGACGGGGAGCTGTTTTTT.